The rows below give T cell receptor beta chains drawn from one sample of a study of regulatory T cells in long-lasting Graves disease. TCRdb passed the multiplex PCR reads through MiXCR, listing each CDR3 protein once. The sample lists roughly 410,000 distinct CDR3 sequences; 15% were seen once. The same sample was also used in a study of T cells in Graves' hyperthyroidism and ophthalmopathy.

The sample consisted of peripheral blood mononuclear cells (PBMCs), taken at new diagnosis, from a patient treated with antithyroid drugs. These receptors came from a woman aged 40 to 50 with Graves disease. The CDR3 runs from the conserved cysteine through the conserved F or W. Fields, in order: J gene, V gene, clone size, D gene, CDR3 DNA, CDR3 protein. The D gene is left open where the match is weak. Size values are once, few and many counts, or a class for expanded clones, and some rows have none.

TRBJ2-5 TRBV6-2/TRBV6-3 few - TGTGCCAGCACTCCTACCGGGCAAGAGACCCAGTACTTC CASTPTGQETQYF
TRBJ2-2 TRBV28 - TRBD1 TGTGCCAGCAGGTGGACAGGGGGATCGACGAACACCGGGGAGCTGTTTTTT CASRWTGGSTNTGELFF
TRBJ2-2 TRBV18 many - TGTGCCAGCTCACCATCGGGGCCGTCCACCGGGGAGCTGTTTTTT CASSPSGPSTGELFF
TRBJ2-7 TRBV12-3/TRBV12-4 many TRBD1 TGTGCCAGCAGCACGACAGGGCAAGGCGAGCAGTACTTC CASSTTGQGEQYF
TRBJ2-5 TRBV28 many - TGTGCCAGCAGCCCACAGGGCAGCGAGACCCAGTACTTC CASSPQGSETQYF
TRBJ2-1 TRBV5-5 many - TGTGCCAGCAGCTTGGAGGATTCCTACAATGAGCAGTTCTTC CASSLEDSYNEQFF
TRBJ2-5 TRBV15 many - TGTGCCACCAGCCCCGAGCAGGGACACATCCAAGAGACCCAGTACTTC CATSPEQGHIQETQYF
TRBJ1-1 TRBV5-1 many TRBD1 TGCGCCAGCAGCGACCCCGACAGGGTAGTTGAAGCTTTCTTT CASSDPDRVVEAFF
TRBJ2-7 TRBV12-3/TRBV12-4 few - TGTGCCAGCAGTTTAGGGGGGGTGGGCGAGCAGTACTTC CASSLGGVGEQYF
TRBJ1-5 TRBV5-1 few TRBD1 TGCGCCAGCAGCCCGGGACAGGCCGATCAGCCCCAGCATTTT CASSPGQADQPQHF
TRBJ1-1 TRBV30 many - TGTGCCTGGAGTGTACTCTTCGCCGGGACCGAAATGAACACTGAAGCTTTCTTT CAWSVLFAGTEMNTEAFF
TRBJ2-7 TRBV12-3/TRBV12-4 many TRBD2 TGTGCCAGCAGCCCTAGCGGGAGGGAGCAGTACTTC CASSPSGREQYF
TRBJ2-1 TRBV7-9 once - TGTGCCAGCAGCCCCCCTGGGGAGCGGAATGAGCAGTTCTTC CASSPPGERNEQFF
TRBJ1-2 TRBV5-1 few - TGCGCCAGCAGCCCTAATTACGGGGATGGCTACACCTTC CASSPNYGDGYTF
TRBJ1-1 TRBV11-3 many TRBD1 TGTGCCAGCAGCCCCCGGGACAGGGGGTCCATTGAAGCTTTCTTT CASSPRDRGSIEAFF
TRBJ2-3 TRBV10-3 many - TGTGCCATCAGGGGGATGGCGGACTCGCTTTTCTCTAGCACAGATACGCAGTATTTT CAIRGMADSLFSSTDTQYF
TRBJ2-4 TRBV5-6 many TRBD1 TGTGCCAGCAGCCTGGACAGGGAAGGAGATCTAGCCAAAAACATTCAGTACTTC CASSLDREGDLAKNIQYF
TRBJ2-2 TRBV7-6 - - TGTGCCAGCAGCTTGTTTAAGGGGAACACCGGGGAGCTGTTTTTT CASSLFKGNTGELFF
TRBJ2-7 TRBV13 many - TGTGCCAGCAGCTTATCCAGGGTCGGCGAGCAGTACTTC CASSLSRVGEQYF
TRBJ2-7 TRBV6-1 many - TGTGCCAGCAGAGGCCGTAGCGGATTCTCCTACGAGCAGTACTTC CASRGRSGFSYEQYF
TRBJ2-5 TRBV19 few - TGTGCCAGTAGTATATGGAGGCGGGAAGAGACCCAGTACTTC CASSIWRREETQYF
TRBJ2-7 TRBV6-1 many TRBD2 TGTGCCAGCAGCCCCCGGCCGCCCCTGGGACCGGGGGGATCATACGAGCAGTACTTC CASSPRPPLGPGGSYEQYF
TRBJ2-3 TRBV9 few TRBD2 TGTGCCAGCAGCGTAGAAGGACTAGCGGGTGGCACAGATACGCAGTATTTT CASSVEGLAGGTDTQYF
TRBJ1-1 TRBV6-1 many - TGTGCCAGCAGTCACGGGGCGGCGAACACTGAAGCTTTCTTT CASSHGAANTEAFF
TRBJ2-2 TRBV9 many TRBD2 TGTGCCAGCAGCGAGGGACTAGCGGGAACGAACACCGGGGAGCTGTTTTTT CASSEGLAGTNTGELFF
TRBJ1-5 TRBV19 many - TGTGCCAGTAGTAAACAGGGTAGGGATCAGCCCCAGCATTTT CASSKQGRDQPQHF
TRBJ2-3 TRBV3-1 - TRBD2 TGTGCCAGCAGCCAAGTCGGTGGGCTAGCGGGAGTACATAGCACAGATACGCAGTATTTT CASSQVGGLAGVHSTDTQYF
TRBJ2-1 TRBV28 once - TGTGCCAGCAGTTCTCCGGACGTTAATGAGCAGTTCTTC CASSSPDVNEQFF
TRBJ2-7 TRBV20-1 many TRBD2 TGCAGTGCTAGCCCCGGACTAGCCTACGAGCAGTACTTC CSASPGLAYEQYF
TRBJ2-2 TRBV28 many TRBD1 TGTGCCAGCAGTCCGGGGACAGCGGACACCGGGGAGCTGTTTTTT CASSPGTADTGELFF
TRBJ2-7 TRBV11-2 many - TGTGCCAGCAGCTTAACCCCTGGCAGCTACGAGCAGTACTTC CASSLTPGSYEQYF
TRBJ2-5 TRBV9 few TRBD1 TGTGCCAGCAGCGTAGGGGACAGGGCTTGGGTCCAAGAGACCCAGTACTTC CASSVGDRAWVQETQYF
TRBJ2-7 TRBV5-5 few - TGTGCCAGCAGCCGGGACGGAGACTCCTACGAGCAGTACTTC CASSRDGDSYEQYF
TRBJ2-1 TRBV2 many - TGTGCCAGCAGTCCCGACAGTCCTCTCTACAATGAGCAGTTCTTC CASSPDSPLYNEQFF